The following is a T cell receptor (beta chain) sequence with its context. Antigen unknown. These data come from a study of graft-versus-host responses after intestinal transplantation. CDR1 and CDR2 from the germline V gene are SGHAT and FQNNGV. CDR3 length: 18 amino acids. Trimming cost V 0 bases and J 1 base; bases outside gene matches: 6. TCRdb's copy holds only in-frame clones and misses some; the assay was immunoSEQ multiplex PCR. The sample has about 90,000 clones; 85% to 95% are singletons. The J gene is TRBJ2-3, the V gene TRBV11-2; 11 bases align to TRBD2. The sequence derives from a human donor who received an intestinal transplant. The source material was unstimulated CD8+ T cells sorted from spleen or lymph node cells, sampled before intestinal transplant. CDR3 sequence: CASSLDLRLAGRTDTQYF. For the CDR3, the DNA is TGTGCCAGCAGCTTAGATCTTAGACTAGCGGGACGCACAGATACGCAGTATTTT. The full variable domain, its missing parts supplied by reference TRBV11-2 and TRBJ2-3, is EAGVAQSPRYKIIEKRQSVAFWCNPISGHATLYWYQQILGQGPKLLIQFQNNGVVDDSQLPKDRFSAERLKGVDSTLKIQPAKLEDSAVYLCASSLDLRLAGRTDTQYFGPGTRLTVL.